This T cell receptor beta chain was found in a study of blood T cell repertoires in COVID-19. Study-wide context: The analysed material was cDNA or gDNA that came from T cells, B-cell-depleted T cells, or PBMCs.

The CDR3 totals 17 residues. The ends lost 2 bases at V and 1 base at J; junction bases unmatched: 7. Germline CDR1 reads LNHDA; CDR2 reads SQIVND (reference sequence). Authors' processing steps: Estimated nucleated cell counts came from reference gene primer amplification. Clones were read by immunoSEQ multiplex PCR, and TCRdb kept only the in-frame ones, dropping some. That table gives V, J and clone size, and the DNA gave D and trimming. This table holds 250,000 to 350,000 clones, roughly 83% found once. Seattle patient enrollment occurred during active infection, with longitudinal follow-up thereafter.

Sequencing was carried out using peripheral blood. The chain combines TRBV19 with TRBJ2-2; 7 bases align to TRBD2. The sequence came from a human donor with COVID-19, enrolled during active disease. The donor label of this sample is uncertain. In nucleotides, the CDR3 is TGTGCCAGTAGTATATGGAGGACTAGGGGGAACACCGGGGAGCTGTTTTTT. This gives the protein CASSIWRTRGNTGELFF.